Listed below are T cell receptor beta chains from one sample, sequenced in a study of blood T cell repertoires in COVID-19. Profiled with immunoSEQ multiplex PCR; TCRdb holds only in-frame clones, not every one. Here the sample spans roughly 59,000 clones, 60% to 80% being singletons. Input material: peripheral blood. The receptors were sampled from a man older than 75 with acute or convalescent COVID-19. Each CDR3 is given with its conserved first and last residue. The order of the fields is V gene, J gene, CDR3 protein.

TRBV7-9	TRBJ1-6	CASSLQTGANSPLHF
TRBV24-1	TRBJ1-5	CATSGNRGNNQPQHF
TRBV5-1	TRBJ2-7	CASSEQGNEQYF
TRBV5-1	TRBJ2-5	CASSSRAETQYF
TRBV27	TRBJ2-1	CASSGRDTGRDEQFF
TRBV9	TRBJ1-2	CASSADSTGNSYGYTF
TRBV5-1	TRBJ1-1	CASSLTGTGITEAFF
TRBV7-9	TRBJ2-3	CASSNRGGAITDTQYF
TRBV7-9	TRBJ1-4	CASSQEGVVGEKLFF
TRBV2	TRBJ2-3	CASSEALQGLAGTQYF
TRBV10-2	TRBJ1-1	CASSESLTGVRNTEAFF
TRBV19	TRBJ2-3	CASSNNKITKYF
TRBV30	TRBJ1-1	CAWSVRWETEAFF
TRBV19	TRBJ1-1	CASSEGGYWNTEAFF
TRBV28	TRBJ2-3	CASSSLAGALDTQYF
TRBV18	TRBJ1-2	CASSPGVGSSYGYTF
TRBV10-2	TRBJ1-2	CASSDSGDRGGYTF
TRBV19	TRBJ2-1	CASSIYDNEQFF
TRBV10-3	TRBJ2-1	CAISEGQQYNEQFF
TRBV7-2	TRBJ2-7	CASSLYEGGSYEQYF
TRBV10-3	TRBJ2-5	CAINPGTSEGTQYF
TRBV24-1	TRBJ2-3	CATSDPSSTDTQYF
TRBV7-2	TRBJ2-1	CASNRGSRYNEQFF
TRBV10-2	TRBJ2-7	CASKDSGRYEQYF
TRBV5-4	TRBJ2-1	CASSSQDRGQNEQFF
TRBV29-1	TRBJ2-1	CSVERVGGSLADEQFF
TRBV2	TRBJ1-2	CASRKDSSYGYTF
TRBV19	TRBJ2-7	CASSQSGTGRSYEQYF
TRBV6-1	TRBJ1-4	CASSEASGGLTNEKLFF
TRBV6-1	TRBJ1-4	CASSEVLGRATNEKLFF
TRBV7-2	TRBJ1-2	CASTPGQGEGGYTF
TRBV15	TRBJ1-2	CATSRTTGYGYTF
TRBV10-3	TRBJ1-6	CAISDRGPDSPLHF
TRBV27	TRBJ2-5	CASSFQRQPQETQYF
TRBV28	TRBJ1-2	CASSAGLVYGYTF
TRBV5-4	TRBJ2-1	CASSLDQGDSNEQFF
TRBV2	TRBJ2-1	CASSERGGASNEQFF
TRBV29-1	TRBJ2-5	CSVQSSEETQYF
TRBV7-3	TRBJ2-3	CASSTQGGPTDTQYF
TRBV2	TRBJ1-3	CASTAGGNTIYF
TRBV3-1/TRBV3-2	TRBJ1-1	CASSPTDRPNTEAFF
TRBV6-5	TRBJ2-7	CASSRLPNAYEQYF
TRBV7-8	TRBJ2-3	CASSRLGGGPYF
TRBV5-1	TRBJ1-5	CASSPSAGTGNQPQHF
TRBV5-4	TRBJ2-1	CASSSGGGIYNEQFF
TRBV28	TRBJ1-2	CASSSVKQGGYGYTF
TRBV6-5	TRBJ2-1	CASSYSSPSEQFF
TRBV7-9	TRBJ1-6	CASSLLSQGNSPLHF
TRBV6-2/TRBV6-3	TRBJ1-1	CASGPARGGRAEAFF
TRBV5-7	TRBJ2-7	CASSFCATGDYEQYF
TRBV27	TRBJ1-5	CASSPHRQGNVKGGNQPQHF
TRBV12-3/TRBV12-4	TRBJ1-2	CASSGGVYGYTF
TRBV2	TRBJ1-2	CASSESGTNPYGYTF